Included here is one TCR beta chain sequence, with context. This clonotype was counted only a few times. The specificity of this receptor is unknown. Qualities for individual bases were not recorded, and no much larger clone is one base off. This record belongs to a study of T cell repertoires in cytomegalovirus infection (dated by TCRdb to between 2017 and 2020). Concerning the study at large: Donor HLA type was relevant to the analysis, because carriage of CMV infection together with the matching HLA type was indicated by public TCR beta signatures. Paper-wide results and their limitations: The ex vivo response was dominated by HLA-C-restricted CMV-specific TCR beta clonotypes, which also provided the single most frequent clonotype in two of eight donors. In both this cohort and an independent cohort of 352 donors, the cumulative frequency of public TCR beta family members distinguished carriers of CMV infection plus the relevant HLA type.

Sequenced using an Illumina HiSeq 1500. TCRdb reworked the public reads: Q25 trimming with fastp, MiXCR clone assembly, productive beta chains retained. For every CDR3 protein sequence, its rows merge into one entry that carries the most common genes and DNA. The sample table holds some 440,000 distinct CDR3 sequences, of which around 32% were seen once. About 13% of the sample lies in the top ten. The junction shows trimming of 3 bases on V and 6 bases on J, plus 13 bases between the germline ends. Via the germline V gene, CDR1 is MRHNA and CDR2 SNTAGT. Measured from the cysteine to the phenylalanine, the CDR3 is 14 residues long. The only DNA kept is the CDR3, 42 bases in frame from the first base.

The rearranged segments are TRBV6-4 and TRBJ2-3; a tentative D call is TRBD2 (6 bases match). Sequences were obtained from PBMCs. This sequence was found in a human donor in good health (CMV status not recorded). Some clones in this sample may be carry-over from other donors' samples. For the CDR3, the sequence is CASSDRDSKDTQYF. The nucleotide sequence reads TGTGCCAGCAGTGATCGGGACTCTAAGGATACGCAGTATTTT.